This T cell receptor (beta chain) was recorded in a study of T cells in Graves' hyperthyroidism and ophthalmopathy. Across the whole study: Before treatment of any kind, peripheral blood was taken at initial diagnosis.

The CDR3 covers 16 residues. Germline CDR1 LGHNA, CDR2 YNFKEQ. V was pared by 0 bases and J by 2 bases, with 2 bases of the junction left unmatched. RNA transcripts served as the template for amplifying TCR beta CDR3 regions. HTBI primers were the set used in a first-round RT-PCR of the TCR CDR3. TCRdb re-called the multiplex PCR reads through MiXCR, storing one row per CDR3 protein. The sample carries over 400,000 distinct CDR3 sequences, around a fifth recorded once. The source material was blood. The origin of this receptor is a woman aged 70 to 79 with Graves' ophthalmopathy. This sequence joins TRBV4-2 and TRBJ2-7; the match to TRBD2 covers 12 bases. The CDR3 bases are TGTGCCAGCAGCCAAGATAGGACTAGCGGGACCTACGAGCAGTACTTC. As protein: CASSQDRTSGTYEQYF.